This T cell receptor (beta chain) emerged from a study of neurological immune-mediated disorders. With 10-nucleotide random UMIs, 5'RACE was used to make the cDNA. TCRdb reprocessed the 5' RACE reads via MiXCR and lists one record per CDR3 protein. The sample holds about 38,000 distinct CDR3 sequences, about 4.8% seen once. The CDR3 sequence is 13 residues long. Germline CDR1 and CDR2: DFQATT and SNEGSKA (reference sequence). The V gene lost 1 base and the J gene lost 3 bases, with 9 bases spanning the gap. Sorted libraries used about 1 million CD4+ or CD8+ T cells. Study results and limitations: None of the CDR3 amino acid sequences in expanded clones turned up in more than one subject, which points to private repertoires in all groups. In HTLV-1-associated myelopathy, TCR clonal expansion was greatest, whereas multiple sclerosis had the least, falling below healthy controls.

This clonotype has at least ten counts. Its specificity is not known. The specimen was CD4+ T cells from blood. This TCR was recovered from a man aged 18-30 years in good health. The chain carries TRBV20-1 and TRBJ1-2; weak D call: TRBD1 (6 bases). The CDR3 protein is CSARATGDYGYTF. The CDR3 region has the DNA TGCAGTGCTAGAGCGACAGGAGACTATGGCTACACCTTC.